Given below is one T cell receptor beta chain in context. Its antigen is as yet unknown. These data originate in a study of beta chain features in type 1 diabetes. This CDR3 region has 17 residues. Germline loops: CDR1 LNHNV, CDR2 YYDKDF (reference sequence). V trimming: 3 bases; J trimming: 5 bases; junction bases outside the gene matches: 10. Since all of the isolated RNA was reverse transcribed, expressed TCRB transcripts were what got sequenced. Repertoires were generated with immunoSEQ multiplex PCR, while TCRdb's copy carries only in-frame clones and drops some. The sample carries about 240,000 clones, about 26% recorded once. Study-level results: Shorter templates might be favored by PCR, and equally so in patients and in controls. The naive, central memory and Treg TCRB repertoires looked more alike in patients than they did in healthy donors.

Using CD45RO/CCR7/CD25/CD127/CD95/CD27, CD4+ naive, central memory, regulatory and stem cell-like memory cells were sorted. V and J are TRBV15 and TRBJ2-4; 10 nucleotides line up with TRBD2. The source of this sequence is a man aged 30-40 years in good health. Sequencing was performed on central memory CD4+ T cells from blood. Written as DNA, the CDR3 is TGTGCCACCAGCAGCGAACTAGCGGGGCTACGCCAAAACATTCAGTACTTC. Translated: CATSSELAGLRQNIQYF.